Below, 25 T cell receptor beta chains from the same sample are listed, as sequenced in a study of cytomegalovirus exposure and HLA in healthy donors. It was with 60 Vbeta and 13 Jbeta primers that the PCR ran. Only in-frame clones appear in the TCRdb table, and some are missing; sequencing was by immunoSEQ multiplex PCR. The sample gives around 160,000 clones, approximately 80% of which show up once; 2.6% is in the top ten. Material: PBMCs. The receptor set was obtained from a woman aged 40 to 50 in good health and CMV-seropositive.

In its sample, this clone was seen a few times. The V gene is TRBV9, the J gene TRBJ1-1, with 8 bases matching TRBD1. CDR3 length equals 12 residues. V trimming: 4 bases; J trimming: 11 bases; junction bases outside the gene matches: 7. Germline V gives CDR1 SGDLS, CDR2 YYNGEE. CDR3: CASSSWTGKAFF. The CDR3 DNA reads as TGTGCCAGCAGCTCTTGGACAGGGAAGGCTTTCTTT.

The chain is built from TRBV7-2 and TRBJ2-5; tentatively, D is TRBD2 (6 bases). The CDR3 runs to 14 residues. Germline CDR1 reads SGHTA; CDR2 reads FQGNSA. The V end lost 4 bases, the J end lost 2 bases, and 11 bases lay between the germline ends. CDR3 in amino acids: CASSYSRGQETQYF. The CDR3 DNA sequence: TGTGCCAGCAGCTACTCTCGGGGGCAAGAGACCCAGTACTTC.

To note about this clone: A read error may account for a junction end that differs from germline. V usage is TRBV13 and J usage is TRBJ2-7; 10 bases agree with TRBD1. This CDR3 spans 13 amino acids. Germline V gene data show CDR1 as PRHDT and CDR2 as FYEKMQ (reference sequence). The CDR3 reads CASSFQAPGQGNF. CDR3 nucleotide sequence: TGTGCCAGCAGTTTTCAAGCTCCGGGACAGGGGAACTTC.

CDR3 sequence reads: CASSLERRGPQHF. Here the CDR3 DNA reads TGTGCCAGCAGCTTGGAACGGAGGGGGCCCCAGCATTTT. The chain joins TRBV5-6 to TRBJ1-5; the D gene is possibly TRBD1 (5 bases). CDR3 size: 13 residues. The germline CDR1 and CDR2 sequences are SGHDT and YYEEEE. V gave up 0 bases and J gave up 9 bases, with 10 bases separating them.

This clone was recorded only once. CDR3 nucleotide sequence: TGCAGCGTTGGAACACCTCCTCAGCCCCAGCATTTT. Translating it yields CSVGTPPQPQHF. The rearrangement uses TRBV29-1 and TRBJ1-5; D not certain. Germline V gene sequence: CDR1 SQVTM, CDR2 ANQGSEA. The length of the CDR3 is 12 residues. V was cut by 4 bases and J by 6 bases, with 10 bases left in between.

The chain recombines TRBV28 with TRBJ2-7; 8 bases map to TRBD2. The CDR3 consists of 15 residues. With 5 bases clipped from V and 3 bases from J, the junction kept 9 bases outside the gene matches. Germline CDR1 is MDHEN and CDR2 is SYDVKM. This chain's CDR3 is CASSPTSGAIYEQYF. CDR3 coding DNA: TGTGCCAGCAGTCCCACTAGCGGAGCGATCTACGAGCAGTACTTC.

This sequence joins TRBV18 and TRBJ2-4, with a possible D match to TRBD1 (5 bases). The germline V and J ends were trimmed by 3 bases and 0 bases, with 15 bases remaining between them. The CDR3 runs 17 residues. CDR1 and CDR2 (germline): KGHSH, LQKENI. The CDR3 here is CASSPALDILAKNIQYF. CDR3 nucleotides: TGTGCCAGCTCACCCGCCTTGGACATTCTAGCCAAAAACATTCAGTACTTC.

V is TRBV6-5 and J is TRBJ1-2; D uncertain. Germline V gene lookup returns CDR1 MNHEY and CDR2 SVGAGI. Trimming shortened V by 2 bases and J by 5 bases, and 18 bases separated the two germline ends. CDR3 size: 16 residues. CDR3 DNA: TGTGCCAGCAGTTACCTCCTGAAACCCCTTAGTTATGGCTACACCTTC. This encodes CASSYLLKPLSYGYTF.

J is TRBJ1-2 and V is TRBV7-9, with a weak D call TRBD1 (6 bases). Per the germline V gene, CDR1 is SEHNR and CDR2 is FQNEAQ (reference sequence). The CDR3 covers 14 residues. The V gene lost 5 bases and the J gene lost 4 bases, with 14 bases spanning the gap. The CDR3 loop reads CASSTNTGIYGYTF. The CDR3, as DNA: TGTGCCAGCAGCACAAATACAGGGATCTATGGCTACACCTTC.

The V and J genes are TRBV7-2 and TRBJ1-2; 9 nucleotides match TRBD1. V gave up 0 bases and J gave up 2 bases; unmatched junction bases: 4. This CDR3 spans 16 amino acids. Germline V CDR1 and CDR2: SGHTA, FQGNSA. The CDR3 is CASSLAAGQGNYGYTF. Here the CDR3 DNA reads TGTGCCAGCAGCTTAGCGGCAGGACAGGGGAACTATGGCTACACCTTC.

In the case of this clone: This sample also contains other DNA sequences that code for the same CDR3. The chain recombines TRBV19 with TRBJ1-1; maybe TRBD1 (5 bases). Trimming stripped 3 bases from V and 6 bases from J, with 8 bases between. From germline, CDR1 is LNHDA and CDR2 SQIVND (reference sequence). The CDR3 runs to 12 residues. CDR3 protein: CASSIGGAEAFF. The DNA for the CDR3 is TGTGCCAGTAGTATTGGGGGGGCTGAAGCTTTCTTT.

DNA for the CDR3: TGTGCCAGCAGCTTGGTCGCGGGAGGTTCCCAGTTCTTC. Translation gives CASSLVAGGSQFF. This chain uses TRBV7-2 with TRBJ2-1; 8 bases line up with TRBD2. The CDR3 loop spans 13 amino acids. The V segment lost 3 bases and the J segment 13 bases; nucleotides outside the gene matches: 8. CDR1 SGHTA and CDR2 FQGNSA come from the germline V gene.

The rearrangement joins TRBV27 to TRBJ1-2; possibly TRBD1 for D (6 bases). CDR1 is MNHEY and CDR2 is SMNVEV in the germline V gene (reference sequence). The CDR3 is 13 residues long. The ends were cut back, 5 bases at V and 7 bases at J, with 14 bases in the middle. The CDR3 loop reads CASSPGGAIGYTF. The CDR3 nucleotides are TGTGCCAGCAGTCCCGGGGGGGCCATTGGCTACACCTTC.

The CDR3 DNA reads as TGTGCCAGCAGTGAGGCTTTCGATTCACCCCTCCACTTT. Translated, it gives CASSEAFDSPLHF. The gene calls are TRBV6-1 and TRBJ1-6; D is undetermined. V was clipped by 3 bases and J by 8 bases, with 8 bases between them. Germline CDR1 reads MNHNS; CDR2 reads SASEGT. This CDR3 is 13 amino acids long.

With regard to this clone: Mismatch with germline at one junction end may stem from a read error. This rearrangement joins TRBV7-9 to TRBJ1-4, with 7 bases matching TRBD1. Germline V gene lookup returns CDR1 SEHNR and CDR2 FQNEAQ (reference sequence). This CDR3 is 15 amino acids long. In DNA form, the CDR3 reads TGTTCCAGCAGCCATGAGGGGGCAGGGCAGGAAAAACTGTTTTTT. Translating gives CSSSHEGAGQEKLFF.

The rearrangement links TRBV9 to TRBJ2-3; 15 bases line up with TRBD2. Unmatched junction bases numbered 2, after V lost 0 bases and J lost 6 bases. This CDR3 contains 16 residues. CDR1 and CDR2 from the germline V gene are SGDLS and YYNGEE. CDR3 in DNA: TGTGCCAGCAGCGTAGTAGGGACTAGCGGGGGGGATACGCAGTATTTT. This translates into CASSVVGTSGGDTQYF. The variable domain in full, completed from reference TRBV9 and TRBJ2-3, reads DSGVTQTPKHLITATGQRVTLRCSPRSGDLSVYWYQQSLDQGLQFLIQYYNGEERAKGNILERFSAQQFPDLHSELNLSSLELGDSALYFCASSVVGTSGGDTQYFGPGTRLTVL.

V and J are TRBV7-8 and TRBJ2-7; the match to TRBD2 covers 13 bases. The CDR3 consists of 16 residues. Germline CDR1 is SGHVS and CDR2 is FQNEAQ. Losses at the gene ends were 5 bases for V and 2 bases for J; bases not matched to a gene: 6. CDR3 amino acids: CASSAGGLAGTYEQYF. As DNA, the CDR3 is TGTGCCAGCAGCGCGGGGGGACTAGCGGGAACCTACGAGCAGTACTTC. Supplemented by reference TRBV7-8 and TRBJ2-7, the full variable domain reads GAGVSQSPRYKVAKRGQDVALRCDPISGHVSLFWYQQALGQGPEFLTYFQNEAQLDKSGLPSDRFFAERPEGSVSTLKIQRTQQEDSAVYLCASSAGGLAGTYEQYFGPGTRLTVT.

This sequence joins TRBV7-2 and TRBJ1-3; the D is unclear. This CDR3 contains 14 residues. V dropped 1 base and J dropped 3 bases, with 7 bases sitting between them. Germline V gives CDR1 SGHTA, CDR2 FQGNSA. The CDR3 is CASSLGGDGNTIYF. For the CDR3, the DNA is TGTGCCAGCAGCTTAGGAGGCGATGGAAACACCATATATTTT.

V is TRBV6-5 and J is TRBJ1-1; TRBD1 is a possible D gene (6 bases). The germline CDR1 and CDR2 sequences are MNHEY and SVGAGI. The CDR3 has 15 amino acids. V was clipped by 6 bases and J by 4 bases, with 18 bases between them. This chain's CDR3 is CASSFGGALGTEAFF. Here the CDR3 DNA reads TGTGCCAGCAGCTTTGGGGGGGCCTTGGGCACTGAAGCTTTCTTT.

This clone was detected only once. The CDR3 loop is CASSPRTGNTEAFF. The DNA of the CDR3 is TGTGCCAGCAGCCCCAGGACAGGGAACACTGAAGCTTTCTTT. V usage is TRBV2 and J usage is TRBJ1-1, with TRBD1 identical over 7 bases. This CDR3 comprises 14 residues. The trim removed 6 bases at V and 1 base at J, leaving 5 bases unmatched. The V gene's germline CDR1 is SNHLY and CDR2 FYNNEI.

The chain uses TRBV29-1 and TRBJ2-1, with TRBD1 matching over 7 bases. The germline CDR1 and CDR2 sequences are SQVTM and ANQGSEA. Trimming cost V 2 bases and J 4 bases; bases outside gene matches: 14. CDR3 length: 17 residues. The CDR3 region is CSVERTGKTVHYNEQFF. In nucleotides, the CDR3 is TGCAGCGTTGAACGGACAGGAAAGACTGTTCATTACAATGAGCAGTTCTTC.

The V and J genes are TRBV11-2 and TRBJ1-4; D might be TRBD1 (5 bases). The CDR3 sequence is 16 residues long. Germline CDR1 reads SGHAT; CDR2 reads FQNNGV. V lost 0 bases to trimming and J lost 0 bases, with 8 bases between them. CDR3 region: CASSLEQAATNEKLFF. Written as DNA, the CDR3 is TGTGCCAGCAGCTTAGAACAGGCGGCAACTAATGAAAAACTGTTTTTT. Looking up the rest from reference TRBV11-2 and TRBJ1-4 gives the full variable domain: EAGVAQSPRYKIIEKRQSVAFWCNPISGHATLYWYQQILGQGPKLLIQFQNNGVVDDSQLPKDRFSAERLKGVDSTLKIQPAKLEDSAVYLCASSLEQAATNEKLFFGSGTQLSVL.

The CDR3 bases are TGTGCCAGCAGTGCAGAACTAGCGGGGGGCTCCTACGAGCAGTACTTC. It translates to CASSAELAGGSYEQYF. The genes are TRBV2 and TRBJ2-7; 12 bases are shared with TRBD2. This CDR3 spans 16 amino acids. The trim removed 4 bases at V and 0 bases at J, leaving 4 bases unmatched. Germline CDR1 reads SNHLY; CDR2 reads FYNNEI.

The table lists this clone with a few counts. V and J are TRBV18 and TRBJ2-5; 8 nucleotides match TRBD1. The trim removed 3 bases at V and 2 bases at J, leaving 5 bases unmatched. CDR3 length equals 15 residues. Looked up from germline, CDR1 is KGHSH and CDR2 is LQKENI. The CDR3 spells CASSPGTGFQETQYF. Written as DNA, the CDR3 is TGTGCCAGCTCACCCGGGACAGGATTTCAAGAGACCCAGTACTTC.

The chain carries TRBV7-9 and TRBJ2-2; tentatively, D is TRBD2 (6 bases). The CDR3 spans 15 residues. CDR1 is SEHNR and CDR2 is FQNEAQ in the germline V gene (reference sequence). The ends were cut back, 4 bases at V and 4 bases at J, with 13 bases in the middle. CDR3 in amino acids: CASSWQGGVTGELFF. The CDR3 DNA follows: TGTGCCAGCAGCTGGCAGGGCGGGGTCACCGGGGAGCTGTTTTTT.